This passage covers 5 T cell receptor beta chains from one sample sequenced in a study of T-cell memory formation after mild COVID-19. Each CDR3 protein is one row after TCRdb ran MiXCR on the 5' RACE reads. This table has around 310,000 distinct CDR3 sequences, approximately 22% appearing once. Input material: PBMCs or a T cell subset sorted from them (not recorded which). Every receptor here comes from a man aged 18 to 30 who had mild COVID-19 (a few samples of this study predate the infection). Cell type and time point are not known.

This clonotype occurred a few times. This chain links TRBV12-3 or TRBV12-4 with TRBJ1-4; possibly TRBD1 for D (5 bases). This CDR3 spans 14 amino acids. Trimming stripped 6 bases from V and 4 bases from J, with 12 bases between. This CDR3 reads CASSQWGVNEKLFF. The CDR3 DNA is TGTGCCAGCAGCCAGTGGGGGGTTAATGAAAAACTGTTTTTT.

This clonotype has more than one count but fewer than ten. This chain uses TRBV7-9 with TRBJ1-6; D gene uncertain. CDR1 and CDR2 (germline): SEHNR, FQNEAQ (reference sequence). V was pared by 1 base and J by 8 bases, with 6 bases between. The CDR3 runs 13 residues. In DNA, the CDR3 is TGTGCCAGCAGCTTAGTGCAGCATTCACCCCTCCACTTT. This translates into CASSLVQHSPLHF.

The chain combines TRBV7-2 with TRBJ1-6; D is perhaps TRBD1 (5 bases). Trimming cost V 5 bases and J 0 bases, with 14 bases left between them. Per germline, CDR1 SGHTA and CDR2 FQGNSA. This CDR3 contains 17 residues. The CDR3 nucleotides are TGTGCCAGCAGCCATCCGCGGGGGAGCTCCTATAATTCACCCCTCCACTTT. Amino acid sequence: CASSHPRGSSYNSPLHF.

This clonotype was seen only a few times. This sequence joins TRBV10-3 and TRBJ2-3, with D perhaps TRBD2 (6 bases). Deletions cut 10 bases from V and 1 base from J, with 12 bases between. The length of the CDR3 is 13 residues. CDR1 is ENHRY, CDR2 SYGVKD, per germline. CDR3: CATVGEGTDTQYF. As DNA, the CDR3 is TGTGCCACCGTGGGGGAGGGCACAGATACGCAGTATTTT.

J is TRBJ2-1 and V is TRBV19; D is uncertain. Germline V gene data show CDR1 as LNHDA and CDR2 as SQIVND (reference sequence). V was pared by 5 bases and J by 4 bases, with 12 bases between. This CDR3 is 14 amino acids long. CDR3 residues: CASSGSPKYNEQFF. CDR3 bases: TGTGCCAGTAGTGGGTCTCCTAAATACAATGAGCAGTTCTTC. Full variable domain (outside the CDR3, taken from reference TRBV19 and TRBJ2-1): DGGITQSPKYLFRKEGQNVTLSCEQNLNHDAMYWYRQDPGQGLRLIYYSQIVNDFQKGDIAEGYSVSREKKESFPLTVTSAQKNPTAFYLCASSGSPKYNEQFFGPGTRLTVL.